This entry is about one T cell receptor (beta chain). The antigen is undetermined. These data come from a study of OX40 agonist ivuxolimab in advanced cancers. TCRdb keeps only in-frame clones here, not all; method: immunoSEQ multiplex PCR. Seen here are around 73,000 clones, more than 80% observed once, and the top ten hold roughly 0.5%. The CDR3 is 17 amino acids. The V and J ends lost 4 bases and 4 bases, in that order; junction bases with no gene match: 8. CDR1 MGHRA and CDR2 YSYEKL come from the germline V gene. Study-wide results and limits: It was also the case that some nonresponders had low normalized T-cell clonal expansion. With doses of 0.1-3.0 mg/kg, partial responders showed among the lowest clonal expansion. Expanded peripheral T cell antigen specificity was not determined.

Sequences were derived from CD4+ or CD8+ T cells sorted from blood, sampled in a trial of the OX40 agonist ivuxolimab. This sequence was found in an adult with an advanced solid tumor such as melanoma, head and neck, liver or kidney cancer. The V call is TRBV4-1, the J call TRBJ2-2; 11 bases match TRBD2. CDR3: CASSRASGRTGTGELFF. The CDR3 nucleotides are TGCGCCAGCAGCCGAGCTAGCGGGAGGACGGGCACCGGGGAGCTGTTTTTT.